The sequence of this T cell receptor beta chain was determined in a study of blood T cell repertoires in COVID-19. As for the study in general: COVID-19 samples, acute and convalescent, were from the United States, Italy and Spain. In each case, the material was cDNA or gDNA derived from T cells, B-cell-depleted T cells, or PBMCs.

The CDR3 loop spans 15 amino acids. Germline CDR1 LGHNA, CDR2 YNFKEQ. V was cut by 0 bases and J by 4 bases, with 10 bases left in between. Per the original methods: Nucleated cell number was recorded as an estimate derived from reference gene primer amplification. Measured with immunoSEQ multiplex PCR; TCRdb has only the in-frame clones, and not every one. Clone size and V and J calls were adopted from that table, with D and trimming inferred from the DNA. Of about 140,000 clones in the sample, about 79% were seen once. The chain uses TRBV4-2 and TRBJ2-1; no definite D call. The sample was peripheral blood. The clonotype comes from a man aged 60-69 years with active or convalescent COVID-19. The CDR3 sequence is CASSQDRTLYNEQFF. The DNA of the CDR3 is TGTGCCAGCAGCCAAGACCGAACACTATACAATGAGCAGTTCTTC.